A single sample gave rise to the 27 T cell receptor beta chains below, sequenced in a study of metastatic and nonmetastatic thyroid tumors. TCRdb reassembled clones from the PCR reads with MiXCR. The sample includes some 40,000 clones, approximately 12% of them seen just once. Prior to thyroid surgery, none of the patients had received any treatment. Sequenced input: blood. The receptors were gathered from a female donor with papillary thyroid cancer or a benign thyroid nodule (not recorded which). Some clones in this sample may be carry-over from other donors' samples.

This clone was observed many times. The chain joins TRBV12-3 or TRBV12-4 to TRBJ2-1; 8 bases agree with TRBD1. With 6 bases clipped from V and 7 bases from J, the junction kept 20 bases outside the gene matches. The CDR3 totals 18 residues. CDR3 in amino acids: CASSLNRGESLTRNEQFF. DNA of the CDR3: TGTGCCAGCAGCCTAAACAGGGGGGAAAGTCTCACAAGGAATGAGCAGTTCTTC.

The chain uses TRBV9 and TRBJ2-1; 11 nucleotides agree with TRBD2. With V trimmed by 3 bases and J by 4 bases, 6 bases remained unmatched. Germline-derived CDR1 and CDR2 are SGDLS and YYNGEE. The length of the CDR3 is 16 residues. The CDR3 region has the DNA TGTGCCAGCAGCGCATTAGCGGGAGGGACGTACAATGAGCAGTTCTTC. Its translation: CASSALAGGTYNEQFF.

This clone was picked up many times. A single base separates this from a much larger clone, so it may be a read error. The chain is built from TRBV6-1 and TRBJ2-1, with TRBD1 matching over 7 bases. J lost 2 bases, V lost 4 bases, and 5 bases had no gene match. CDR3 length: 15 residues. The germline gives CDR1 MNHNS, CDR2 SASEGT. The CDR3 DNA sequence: TGTGCCAGCAGTGCGACAGGGTCCGCCTACAATGAGCAGTTCTTC. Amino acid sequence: CASSATGSAYNEQFF.

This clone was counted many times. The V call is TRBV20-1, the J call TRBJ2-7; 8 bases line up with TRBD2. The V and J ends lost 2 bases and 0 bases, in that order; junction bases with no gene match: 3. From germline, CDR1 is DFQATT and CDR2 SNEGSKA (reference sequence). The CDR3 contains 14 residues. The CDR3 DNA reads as TGCAGTGCTAGACGGGGGGGCGGCTCCTACGAGCAGTACTTC. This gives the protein CSARRGGGSYEQYF.

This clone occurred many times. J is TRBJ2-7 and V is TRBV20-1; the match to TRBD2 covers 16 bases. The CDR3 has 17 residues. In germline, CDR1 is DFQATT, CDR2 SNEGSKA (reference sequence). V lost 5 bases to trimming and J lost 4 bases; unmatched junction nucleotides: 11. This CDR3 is CSAPHQGLAGGRYEQYF. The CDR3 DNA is TGCAGTGCTCCGCACCAGGGACTAGCGGGAGGGCGATACGAGCAGTACTTC.

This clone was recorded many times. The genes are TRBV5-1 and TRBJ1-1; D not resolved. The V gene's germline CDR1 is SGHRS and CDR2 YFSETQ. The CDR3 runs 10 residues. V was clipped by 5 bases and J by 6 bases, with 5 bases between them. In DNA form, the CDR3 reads TGCGCCAGCAGAGGGTCTGAAGCTTTCTTT. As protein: CASRGSEAFF.

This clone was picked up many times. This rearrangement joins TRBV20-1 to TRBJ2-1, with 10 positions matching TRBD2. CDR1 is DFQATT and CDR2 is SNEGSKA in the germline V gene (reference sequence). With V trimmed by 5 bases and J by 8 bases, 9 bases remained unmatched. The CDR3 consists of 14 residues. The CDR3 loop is CSAFSGRAFDEQFF. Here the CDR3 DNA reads TGCAGTGCTTTCAGCGGGAGGGCCTTCGATGAGCAGTTCTTC.

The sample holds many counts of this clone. Written as DNA, the CDR3 is TGTGCCACCAGGGCGGGCTTTGGTACTGAAGCTTTCTTT. Translated, it gives CATRAGFGTEAFF. The rearrangement joins TRBV15 to TRBJ1-1; D gene unclear. Trimming stripped 6 bases from V and 5 bases from J, with 13 bases between. The germline CDR1 and CDR2 sequences are LNHNV and YYDKDF (reference sequence). This CDR3 is built from 13 residues. Together with reference TRBV15 and TRBJ1-1, the CDR3 gives the full variable domain: DAMVIQNPRYQVTQFGKPVTLSCSQTLNHNVMYWYQQKSSQAPKLLFHYYDKDFNNEADTPDNFQSRRPNTSFCFLDIRSPGLGDTAMYLCATRAGFGTEAFFGQGTRLTVV.

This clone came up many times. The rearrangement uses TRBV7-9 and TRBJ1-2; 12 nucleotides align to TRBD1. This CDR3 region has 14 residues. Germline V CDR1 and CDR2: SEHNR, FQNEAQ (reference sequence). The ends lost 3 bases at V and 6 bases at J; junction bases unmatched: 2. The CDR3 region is CASSFGTGGHGYTF. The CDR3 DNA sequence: TGTGCCAGCAGCTTCGGGACAGGGGGCCATGGCTACACCTTC.

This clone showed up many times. In DNA form, the CDR3 reads TGTGCCAGCAGTTTATTGGGAGGGGCCCTTTCCTATGGCTACACCTTC. Its protein product is CASSLLGGALSYGYTF. The V gene is TRBV28, the J gene TRBJ1-2; D is possibly TRBD1 (5 bases). Germline V gene lookup returns CDR1 MDHEN and CDR2 SYDVKM. Between the trimmed V and J ends, which lost 1 base and 4 bases, there was a span of 16 bases. The CDR3 totals 16 residues.

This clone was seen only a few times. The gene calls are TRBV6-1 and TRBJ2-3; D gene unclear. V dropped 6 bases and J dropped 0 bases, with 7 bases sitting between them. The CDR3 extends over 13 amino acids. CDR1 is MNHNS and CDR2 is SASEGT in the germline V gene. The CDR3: CASSPFSTDTQYF. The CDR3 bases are TGTGCCAGCAGCCCATTTAGCACAGATACGCAGTATTTT.

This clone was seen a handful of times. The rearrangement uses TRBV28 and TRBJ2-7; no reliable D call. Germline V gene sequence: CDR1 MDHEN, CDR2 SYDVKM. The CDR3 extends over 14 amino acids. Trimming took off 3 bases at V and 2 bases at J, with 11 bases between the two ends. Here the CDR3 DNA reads TGTGCCAGCAGTTTTAGAGTTTCAACCTACGAGCAGTACTTC. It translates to CASSFRVSTYEQYF.

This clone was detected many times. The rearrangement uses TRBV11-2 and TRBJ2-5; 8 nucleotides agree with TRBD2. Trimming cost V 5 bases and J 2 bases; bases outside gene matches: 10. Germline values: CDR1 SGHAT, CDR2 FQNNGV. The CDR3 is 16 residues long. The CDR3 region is CASSRVGGAGQETQYF. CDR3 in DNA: TGTGCCAGCAGCCGAGTCGGGGGGGCGGGACAAGAGACCCAGTACTTC.

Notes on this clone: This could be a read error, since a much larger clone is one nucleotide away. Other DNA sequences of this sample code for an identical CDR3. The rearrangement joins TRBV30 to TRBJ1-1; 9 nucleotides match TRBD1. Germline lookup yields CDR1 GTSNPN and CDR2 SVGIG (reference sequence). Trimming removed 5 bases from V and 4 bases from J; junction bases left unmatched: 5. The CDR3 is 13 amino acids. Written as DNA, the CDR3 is TGTGCCTGGGGGACAGGGTCTACCACTGAAGCTTTCTTT. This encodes CAWGTGSTTEAFF.

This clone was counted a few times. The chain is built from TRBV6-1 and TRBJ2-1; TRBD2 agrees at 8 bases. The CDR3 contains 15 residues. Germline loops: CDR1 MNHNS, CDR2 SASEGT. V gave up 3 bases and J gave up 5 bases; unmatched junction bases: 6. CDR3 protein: CASSEAGGSHNEQFF. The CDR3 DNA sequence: TGTGCCAGCAGTGAGGCGGGAGGATCCCACAATGAGCAGTTCTTC.

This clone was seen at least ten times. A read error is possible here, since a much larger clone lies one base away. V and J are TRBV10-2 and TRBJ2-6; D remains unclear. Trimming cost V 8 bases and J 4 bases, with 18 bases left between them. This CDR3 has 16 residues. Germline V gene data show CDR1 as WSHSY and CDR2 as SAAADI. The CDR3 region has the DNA TGCGCCAGCGGTCAGACCTATATTACAGGGGCCAACGTCCTGACTTTC. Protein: CASGQTYITGANVLTF.

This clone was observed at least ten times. CDR3 sequence (DNA): TGTGCCATCAGTGAATCGTATATTGGCTACACCTTC. Amino acids: CAISESYIGYTF. The V gene is TRBV10-3, the J gene TRBJ1-2; D is undetermined. The CDR3 is 12 residues long. CDR1 ENHRY and CDR2 SYGVKD come from the germline V gene. The ends were cut back, 3 bases at V and 7 bases at J, with 9 bases in the middle.

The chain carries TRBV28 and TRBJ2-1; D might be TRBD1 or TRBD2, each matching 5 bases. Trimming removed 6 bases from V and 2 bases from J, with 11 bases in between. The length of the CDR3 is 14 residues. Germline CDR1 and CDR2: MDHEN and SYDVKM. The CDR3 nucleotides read TGTGCCAGCAGGGAGAAGGGACCCTACAATGAGCAGTTCTTC. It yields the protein CASREKGPYNEQFF. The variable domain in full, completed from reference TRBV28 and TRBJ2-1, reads DVKVTQSSRYLVKRTGEKVFLECVQDMDHENMFWYRQDPGLGLRLIYFSYDVKMKEKGDIPEGYSVSREKKERFSLILESASTNQTSMYLCASREKGPYNEQFFGPGTRLTVL.

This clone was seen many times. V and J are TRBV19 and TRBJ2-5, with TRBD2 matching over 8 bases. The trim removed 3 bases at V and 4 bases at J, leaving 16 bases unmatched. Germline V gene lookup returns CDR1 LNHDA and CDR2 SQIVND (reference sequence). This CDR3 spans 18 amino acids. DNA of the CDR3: TGTGCCAGTAGTATGGGAGTAACCGGGAGGGCCGGGTTAGAGACCCAGTACTTC. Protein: CASSMGVTGRAGLETQYF.

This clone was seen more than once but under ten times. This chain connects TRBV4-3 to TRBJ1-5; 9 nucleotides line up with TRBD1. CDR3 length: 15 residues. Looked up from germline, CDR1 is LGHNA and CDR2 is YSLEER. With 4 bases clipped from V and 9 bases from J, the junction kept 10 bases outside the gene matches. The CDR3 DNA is TGCGCCAGCAGCCCACACGACAGGGGGTCTGCGCCCCAGCATTTT. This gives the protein CASSPHDRGSAPQHF.

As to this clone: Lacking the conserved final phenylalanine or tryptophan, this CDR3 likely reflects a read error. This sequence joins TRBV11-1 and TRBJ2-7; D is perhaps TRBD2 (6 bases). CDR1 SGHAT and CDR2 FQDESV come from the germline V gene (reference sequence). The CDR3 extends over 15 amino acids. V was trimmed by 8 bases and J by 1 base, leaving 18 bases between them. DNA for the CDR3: TGTGCCAGCGGACACCGGGACTCCCTATCCTACGAGCAGTACCTC. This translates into CASGHRDSLSYEQYL.

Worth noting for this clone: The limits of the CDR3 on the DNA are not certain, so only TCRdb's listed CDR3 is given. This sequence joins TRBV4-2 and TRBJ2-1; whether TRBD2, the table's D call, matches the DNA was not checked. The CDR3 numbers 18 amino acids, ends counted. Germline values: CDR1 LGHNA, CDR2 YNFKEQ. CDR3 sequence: CASSHDPVASGSLDEYFF.

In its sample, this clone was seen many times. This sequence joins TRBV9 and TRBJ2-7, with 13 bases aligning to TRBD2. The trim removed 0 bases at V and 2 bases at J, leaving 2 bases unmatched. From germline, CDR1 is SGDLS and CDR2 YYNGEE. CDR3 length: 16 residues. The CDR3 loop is CASSVGTSGSPYEQYF. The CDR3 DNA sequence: TGTGCCAGCAGCGTAGGGACTAGCGGGAGCCCCTACGAGCAGTACTTC. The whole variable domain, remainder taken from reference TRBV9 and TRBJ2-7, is DSGVTQTPKHLITATGQRVTLRCSPRSGDLSVYWYQQSLDQGLQFLIQYYNGEERAKGNILERFSAQQFPDLHSELNLSSLELGDSALYFCASSVGTSGSPYEQYFGPGTRLTVT.

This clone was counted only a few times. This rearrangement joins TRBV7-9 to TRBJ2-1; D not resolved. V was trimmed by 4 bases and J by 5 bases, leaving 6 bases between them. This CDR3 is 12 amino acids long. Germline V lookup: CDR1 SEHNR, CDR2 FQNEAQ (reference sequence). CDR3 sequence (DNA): TGTGCCAGCAGCTACAGACACAATGAGCAGTTCTTC. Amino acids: CASSYRHNEQFF.

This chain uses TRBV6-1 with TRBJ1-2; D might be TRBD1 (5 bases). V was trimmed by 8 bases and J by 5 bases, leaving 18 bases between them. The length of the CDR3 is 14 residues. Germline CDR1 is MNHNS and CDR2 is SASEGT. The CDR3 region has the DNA TGTGCCAGCTCCGTCGAGGGCGGGGGATATGGCTACACCTTC. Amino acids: CASSVEGGGYGYTF.

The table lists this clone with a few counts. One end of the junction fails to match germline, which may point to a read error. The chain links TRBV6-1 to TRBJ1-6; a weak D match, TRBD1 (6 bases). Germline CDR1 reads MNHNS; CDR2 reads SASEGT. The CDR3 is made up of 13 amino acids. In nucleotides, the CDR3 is TGTGTCAGCAGCCCGGACAGTAATTCACCCCTCCACTTT. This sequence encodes CVSSPDSNSPLHF.

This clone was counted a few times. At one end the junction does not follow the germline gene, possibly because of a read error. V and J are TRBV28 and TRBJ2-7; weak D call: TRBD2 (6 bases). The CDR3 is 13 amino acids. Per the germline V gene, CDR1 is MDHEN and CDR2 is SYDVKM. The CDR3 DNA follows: TGTGCCAGCACTGGGAGCGGGCTATACGTGCAGTACTTC. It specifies CASTGSGLYVQYF.